This T cell receptor (beta chain) was observed in a study of graft-versus-host responses after intestinal transplantation. The wider study: Every one of the recipients received anti-thymocyte globulin induction and afterwards took tacrolimus and steroids for roughly three years. General study findings and limits: The study associated peak circulating GvH clone levels with early post-transplant HvG declines. Within allografts, high graft-versus-host to host-versus-graft clonal ratios were seen among patients with graft-donor T cell macrochimerism.

The CDR3 is made up of 15 amino acids. The junction had 8 bases not matched to a gene; V was cut back by 5 bases and J by 3 bases. CDR1 LGHNA and CDR2 YSLEER come from the germline V gene. Sorted after the reaction were proliferating CFSE-low CD3+CD4+ and CD3+CD8+ responders. This clone showed up just a few times. Only in-frame clones appear in the TCRdb table, and some are missing; sequencing was by immunoSEQ multiplex PCR. This repertoire shows more than 10,000 clones, roughly a third found once; its top ten account for around 1.9%. The sample consisted of alloreactive CD4+ T cells from a mixed lymphocyte reaction culture, taken before transplantation. Subset reported: CFSE-low proliferating T cells sorted from roughly six-day pre-transplant mixed lymphocyte reaction (GvH or HvG direction). The TCR sequence derives from a human patient who was an organ donor for intestinal transplantation. The chain combines TRBV4-3 with TRBJ2-7, with 9 bases matching TRBD2. The CDR3 nucleotides read TGCGCCAGCAGCTTCGCTAGCGGGGTAAACTACGAGCAGTACTTC. Translating gives CASSFASGVNYEQYF.